Listed below are T cell receptor beta chains from one sample, sequenced in a study of cytomegalovirus exposure and HLA in healthy donors. Clones were read by immunoSEQ multiplex PCR, and TCRdb kept only the in-frame ones, dropping some. In total, the table holds roughly 190,000 clones. The sequencing input was PBMCs. The receptors shown here come from a woman younger than 30 in good health and CMV-seropositive. Both conserved end residues are part of each CDR3. Fields, in order: CDR3 length, D gene, J gene, V gene, CDR3 DNA, CDR3 protein. A D gene is named only where the DNA matches it firmly.

len: 18; d_gene: NA; j_gene: TRBJ2-5; v_gene: TRBV11-2; CDR3nt: TGTGCCAGCAGCTTAGTCGGGTTGGGGGGGGCTAGTGGAGAGACCCAGTACTTC; CDR3aa: CASSLVGLGGASGETQYF
len: 19; d_gene: TRBD2; j_gene: TRBJ2-1; v_gene: TRBV5-6; CDR3nt: TGTGCCAGCAGCCCGGGGAGGGGACTAGCGGGGGGGTTCTACAATGAGCAGTTCTTC; CDR3aa: CASSPGRGLAGGFYNEQFF
len: 13; d_gene: TRBD2; j_gene: TRBJ2-1; v_gene: TRBV11-3; CDR3nt: TGTGCCAGCAGCTTAGATAGGACTAGTCGGCAGTTCTTC; CDR3aa: CASSLDRTSRQFF
len: 18; d_gene: NA; j_gene: TRBJ1-4; v_gene: TRBV7-9; CDR3nt: TGTGCCAGCAACTTAGGTACTACCGGGAGTGGTATTTTCGAAAAACTGTTTTTT; CDR3aa: CASNLGTTGSGIFEKLFF
len: 14; d_gene: NA; j_gene: TRBJ1-6; v_gene: TRBV11-1; CDR3nt: TGTGCCAGCAGCCCGGGGATTACCAATTCACCCCTCCACTTT; CDR3aa: CASSPGITNSPLHF
len: 16; d_gene: TRBD2; j_gene: TRBJ2-1; v_gene: TRBV9; CDR3nt: TGTGCCAGCAGCGTTAGCGGGGGGGCCTCCTACAATGAGCAGTTCTTC; CDR3aa: CASSVSGGASYNEQFF
len: 15; d_gene: NA; j_gene: TRBJ2-7; v_gene: TRBV5-6; CDR3nt: TGTGCCAGCAGCTTGATGCAGGGGAGCTCCTACGAGCAGTACTTC; CDR3aa: CASSLMQGSSYEQYF
len: 16; d_gene: TRBD1; j_gene: TRBJ2-2; v_gene: TRBV7-7; CDR3nt: TGTGCCAGCAGCCTCTCCACCTCAGGGGGTGGCGGGGAGCTGTTTTTT; CDR3aa: CASSLSTSGGGGELFF
len: 15; d_gene: NA; j_gene: TRBJ1-5; v_gene: TRBV18; CDR3nt: TGTGCCAGCTCACCTCGACAGGCTCTAGATCAGCCCCAGCATTTT; CDR3aa: CASSPRQALDQPQHF
len: 14; d_gene: TRBD1; j_gene: TRBJ2-5; v_gene: TRBV7-6; CDR3nt: TGTGCCAGCAGCTTTACAGGGGGCATGGAGACCCAGTACTTC; CDR3aa: CASSFTGGMETQYF
len: 14; d_gene: TRBD1; j_gene: TRBJ2-7; v_gene: TRBV5-6; CDR3nt: TGTGCCAGCAGTGAACAGGGGGCAGGCTACGAGCAGTACTTC; CDR3aa: CASSEQGAGYEQYF
len: 15; d_gene: NA; j_gene: TRBJ2-1; v_gene: TRBV2; CDR3nt: TGTGCCAGCAGTGACTGGGGGGGGCCCGAAGGTGAGCAGTTCTTC; CDR3aa: CASSDWGGPEGEQFF
len: 18; d_gene: TRBD2; j_gene: TRBJ2-7; v_gene: TRBV2; CDR3nt: TGTGCCAGCAGGAAGAAGACAGGTATGCTAGCGGGAGCTGGGGAGCAGTACTTC; CDR3aa: CASRKKTGMLAGAGEQYF
len: 14; d_gene: NA; j_gene: TRBJ2-5; v_gene: TRBV5-4; CDR3nt: TGTGCCAGCAGCTGGATCGAGGGAAAAGAGACCCAGTACTTC; CDR3aa: CASSWIEGKETQYF
len: 17; d_gene: NA; j_gene: TRBJ2-3; v_gene: TRBV11-3; CDR3nt: TGTGCCAGCAGCTTTGAACTCGGGGAACTAATACCTGGTACGCAGTATTTT; CDR3aa: CASSFELGELIPGTQYF
len: 17; d_gene: NA; j_gene: TRBJ1-3; v_gene: TRBV19; CDR3nt: TGTGCCAGTAGTATGACGGGTTCGGTTAATGGTGGAAACACCATATATTTT; CDR3aa: CASSMTGSVNGGNTIYF
len: 14; d_gene: TRBD1; j_gene: TRBJ1-5; v_gene: TRBV6-1; CDR3nt: TGTGCCAGCACCGGACAGGGGCTACAGCAGCCCCAGCATTTT; CDR3aa: CASTGQGLQQPQHF
len: 15; d_gene: NA; j_gene: TRBJ2-6; v_gene: TRBV27; CDR3nt: TGTGCCAGCAGTCACGACAGTCCTGGGGCCAACGTCCTGACTTTC; CDR3aa: CASSHDSPGANVLTF
len: 16; d_gene: NA; j_gene: TRBJ2-7; v_gene: TRBV10-2; CDR3nt: TGCGCCAGCAGTGAGTCGACCTTGGACTTTTCCTACGAGCAGTACTTC; CDR3aa: CASSESTLDFSYEQYF
len: 15; d_gene: TRBD1; j_gene: TRBJ1-4; v_gene: TRBV18; CDR3nt: TGTGCCAGCTCACGGGACAGGGAAACTAATGAAAAACTGTTTTTT; CDR3aa: CASSRDRETNEKLFF
len: 15; d_gene: TRBD1; j_gene: TRBJ2-7; v_gene: TRBV6-4; CDR3nt: TGTGCCAGACCGGGACAGGGGGCTTTTTCCTACGAGCAGTACTTC; CDR3aa: CARPGQGAFSYEQYF
len: 15; d_gene: TRBD1; j_gene: TRBJ1-1; v_gene: TRBV5-1; CDR3nt: TGCGCCAGCAGCTTGGGAGGACAGGGAGGCACTGAAGCTTTCTTT; CDR3aa: CASSLGGQGGTEAFF
len: 15; d_gene: TRBD2; j_gene: TRBJ2-7; v_gene: TRBV4-2; CDR3nt: TGTGCCAGCAGCCAAGATGGGTTGCGGGGGGTCGAGCAGTACTTC; CDR3aa: CASSQDGLRGVEQYF
len: 15; d_gene: TRBD1; j_gene: TRBJ2-2; v_gene: TRBV7-9; CDR3nt: TGTGCCAGCAGCTTGGGACAGCCGAACACCGGGGAGCTGTTTTTT; CDR3aa: CASSLGQPNTGELFF
len: 18; d_gene: NA; j_gene: TRBJ2-3; v_gene: TRBV9; CDR3nt: TGTGCCAGCAGCGTGTTCCCTATAACTCGACAGAGCACAGATACGCAGTATTTT; CDR3aa: CASSVFPITRQSTDTQYF
len: 16; d_gene: NA; j_gene: TRBJ1-5; v_gene: TRBV6-5; CDR3nt: TGTGCCAGCAGTTCTTTTAGGGGGAGCGGCAATCAGCCCCAGCATTTT; CDR3aa: CASSSFRGSGNQPQHF
len: 14; d_gene: TRBD1; j_gene: TRBJ1-4; v_gene: TRBV4-3; CDR3nt: TGCGCCAGCAGCCAAGAAACAGGGGGCTGGAAACTGTTTTTT; CDR3aa: CASSQETGGWKLFF
len: 14; d_gene: TRBD1; j_gene: TRBJ1-2; v_gene: TRBV29-1; CDR3nt: TGCAGCGTGGAAGGGACAGGGGAGGACTATGGCTACACCTTC; CDR3aa: CSVEGTGEDYGYTF
len: 16; d_gene: NA; j_gene: TRBJ1-1; v_gene: TRBV13; CDR3nt: TGTGCCAGCAGCTTAGAGGACCTGGGGGCATACAGTGAAGCTTTCTTT; CDR3aa: CASSLEDLGAYSEAFF
len: 13; d_gene: TRBD1; j_gene: TRBJ1-1; v_gene: TRBV27; CDR3nt: TGTGCCAGCAGCTCTGGGACAGGAATTGAAGCTTTCTTT; CDR3aa: CASSSGTGIEAFF
len: 15; d_gene: NA; j_gene: TRBJ2-1; v_gene: TRBV6-5; CDR3nt: TGTGCCAGCAGTTACCCGGGGAAGGGAGCGGTCGAGCAGTTCTTC; CDR3aa: CASSYPGKGAVEQFF
len: 13; d_gene: NA; j_gene: TRBJ1-2; v_gene: TRBV2; CDR3nt: TGTGCCAGCAGTGGGACAGCCTCTTGGGGCTACACCTTC; CDR3aa: CASSGTASWGYTF
len: 15; d_gene: TRBD1; j_gene: TRBJ2-7; v_gene: TRBV15; CDR3nt: TGTGCCACCACCGCCTCCGAGACAGGGTCCTACGAGCAGTACTTC; CDR3aa: CATTASETGSYEQYF